The 27 T cell receptor beta chains reported below all come from one sample, sequenced in a study of T cell repertoires and HLA-DP antigens. TCRdb keeps only in-frame clones here, not all; method: immunoSEQ multiplex PCR. The sample lists approximately 89,000 clones; roughly nine tenths were seen once. Their antigens are not known. The material sequenced was CD4+ T cells from PBMCs. The source of these receptors is a man in his forties or fifties in good health and CMV-seronegative.

This clone was seen only a few times. V and J are TRBV6-1 and TRBJ1-5; unclear D gene. This CDR3 spans 13 amino acids. V lost 6 bases, J lost 0 bases, and 6 bases lay in between. Germline lookup yields CDR1 MNHNS and CDR2 SASEGT. The CDR3 nucleotides are TGTGCCAGCAGGTTATATAGCAATCAGCCCCAGCATTTT. Translating it yields CASRLYSNQPQHF.

V is TRBV11-2 and J is TRBJ2-2; D is ambiguous. V shed 6 bases and J shed 1 base, with 6 bases lying between them. Germline V gives CDR1 SGHAT, CDR2 FQNNGV. CDR3 size: 13 residues. The CDR3 region is CASRSKNTGELFF. CDR3 nucleotides: TGTGCCAGCAGGTCTAAGAACACCGGGGAGCTGTTTTTT.

The chain employs TRBV7-3 and TRBJ2-3, with a possible D match to TRBD2 (5 bases). V was cut by 4 bases and J by 4 bases, with 15 bases left in between. CDR1 is SGHTA, CDR2 FQGTGA, per germline. This CDR3 spans 15 amino acids. CDR3 sequence (DNA): TGTGCCAGCAGCTCAACGAGCGCTAGCTCAGATACGCAGTATTTT. Protein product: CASSSTSASSDTQYF.

This clone was counted once. The rearrangement links TRBV10-3 to TRBJ1-1; TRBD1 matches at 8 bases. J lost 4 bases, V lost 6 bases, and 4 bases had no gene match. The CDR3 totals 13 residues. CDR1 and CDR2 (germline): ENHRY, SYGVKD. CDR3 coding DNA: TGTGCCATCAGCCGACAGGGGAGCACTGAAGCTTTCTTT. Its translation is CAISRQGSTEAFF.

The rearrangement joins TRBV7-3 to TRBJ2-3; no clear D. This CDR3 region has 15 residues. Between the trimmed V and J ends, which lost 0 bases and 1 base, there was a span of 8 bases. Germline loops: CDR1 SGHTA, CDR2 FQGTGA. The CDR3 nucleotides are TGTGCCAGCAGCTTAACAGGGTGGGGCACAGATACGCAGTATTTT. Its translation is CASSLTGWGTDTQYF.

The J gene is TRBJ2-3, the V gene TRBV9; D is ambiguous. V gave up 4 bases and J gave up 2 bases, with 5 bases separating them. The CDR3 sequence is 12 residues long. Looked up from germline, CDR1 is SGDLS and CDR2 is YYNGEE. CDR3 region: CASSIITDTQYF. The CDR3 DNA reads as TGTGCCAGCAGCATCATCACAGATACGCAGTATTTT.

The V and J genes are TRBV28 and TRBJ1-1; 7 bases agree with TRBD1. With V trimmed by 3 bases and J by 11 bases, 6 bases remained unmatched. Germline lookup yields CDR1 MDHEN and CDR2 SYDVKM. This CDR3 has 12 amino acids. The chain's CDR3 is CASSLRTGEAFF. The CDR3 DNA reads TGTGCCAGCAGTTTGAGGACAGGTGAGGCTTTCTTT.

The rearrangement uses TRBV28 and TRBJ2-7; D is possibly TRBD2 (6 bases). The germline V gene has CDR1 MDHEN and CDR2 SYDVKM. CDR3 length equals 14 residues. Trimming took off 6 bases at V and 0 bases at J, with 12 bases between the two ends. In nucleotides, the CDR3 is TGTGCCAGCAGGCCAACCGGGAGCTCCTACGAGCAGTACTTC. It codes for CASRPTGSSYEQYF.

This chain joins TRBV5-1 and TRBJ2-2, with D unclear. The CDR3 has 13 amino acids. V was pared by 0 bases and J by 6 bases, with 6 bases between. The germline CDR1 and CDR2 sequences are SGHRS and YFSETQ. Here the CDR3 reads CASSLVVSGELFF. CDR3 sequence (DNA): TGCGCCAGCAGCTTGGTCGTCTCCGGGGAGCTGTTTTTT.

CDR3 in amino acids: CSVLVQGRVYGYTF. CDR3 in DNA: TGCAGCGTTCTGGTACAGGGCCGCGTCTATGGCTACACCTTC. J is TRBJ1-2 and V is TRBV29-1; tentatively, D is TRBD1 (6 bases). CDR3 size: 14 residues. V was cut by 5 bases and J by 4 bases, with 17 bases left in between. CDR1 and CDR2 from the germline V gene are SQVTM and ANQGSEA.

The rearrangement links TRBV29-1 to TRBJ2-1, with D tentatively TRBD2 (6 bases). V was shortened by 6 bases and J by 2 bases, with 14 bases between the two germline ends. There are 14 residues in the CDR3. Germline V gene sequence: CDR1 SQVTM, CDR2 ANQGSEA. This CDR3 reads CSVLDTGAYNEQFF. CDR3 sequence (DNA): TGCAGCGTCTTAGACACGGGAGCCTACAATGAGCAGTTCTTC.

The chain carries TRBV25-1 and TRBJ2-2, with D perhaps matching TRBD1 (6 bases). The CDR3 is made up of 15 amino acids. The V end was cut by 1 base, the J end by 5 bases, with 11 bases between. Per germline, CDR1 MGHDK and CDR2 SYGVNS. The CDR3 spells CASSELGAGTGELFF. In DNA form, the CDR3 reads TGTGCCAGCAGTGAATTGGGGGCTGGGACCGGGGAGCTGTTTTTT.

The chain couples TRBV7-2 to TRBJ2-5; 10 nucleotides match TRBD1. Trimming removed 2 bases from V and 5 bases from J; junction bases left unmatched: 5. Per germline, CDR1 SGHTA and CDR2 FQGNSA. The CDR3 loop spans 15 amino acids. The CDR3 loop is CASSLTMDRGETQYF. Here the CDR3 DNA reads TGTGCCAGCAGCTTAACTATGGACAGGGGGGAGACCCAGTACTTC.

This chain joins TRBV2 and TRBJ1-2; 7 nucleotides line up with TRBD1. This CDR3 contains 15 residues. Germline V gene data show CDR1 as SNHLY and CDR2 as FYNNEI. V trimming: 9 bases; J trimming: 3 bases; junction bases outside the gene matches: 13. CDR3 nucleotide sequence: TGTGCCAGTACCTACTGGGACAGTGGTGACTATGGCTACACCTTC. The encoded protein is CASTYWDSGDYGYTF.

The chain is built from TRBV7-6 and TRBJ1-5, with D possibly matching TRBD1 (5 bases). CDR1 is SGHVS, CDR2 FNYEAQ, per germline. V gave up 2 bases and J gave up 9 bases, with 8 bases separating them. The CDR3 contains 12 residues. CDR3 sequence (DNA): TGTGCCAGCAGCTTACCTGGGGGGCCCCAGCATTTT. It translates to CASSLPGGPQHF.

V is TRBV10-3 and J is TRBJ2-3; the match to TRBD2 covers 14 bases. The J segment lost 3 bases and the V segment lost 4 bases, leaving 3 bases of the junction unmatched. CDR1 is ENHRY and CDR2 is SYGVKD in the germline V gene. The CDR3 runs to 16 residues. The CDR3 DNA sequence: TGTGCCATCAGTGGTGGGACTAGCGGGGGAACAGATACGCAGTATTTT. This translates into CAISGGTSGGTDTQYF.

The rearrangement joins TRBV19 to TRBJ1-2; D gene uncertain. The germline V gene has CDR1 LNHDA and CDR2 SQIVND (reference sequence). The CDR3 loop spans 14 amino acids. V lost 4 bases, J lost 0 bases, and 9 bases lay in between. As DNA, the CDR3 is TGTGCCAGTAGTACACGGAGCTCTAACTATGGCTACACCTTC. The encoded protein is CASSTRSSNYGYTF.

The chain carries TRBV9 and TRBJ2-7, with D perhaps assigned TRBD1 or TRBD2 (5 bases each). This CDR3 contains 15 residues. V lost 0 bases and J lost 0, with 10 bases in between. The germline V gene has CDR1 SGDLS and CDR2 YYNGEE. The CDR3 loop is CASSVEGTSSYEQYF. The CDR3 region has the DNA TGTGCCAGCAGCGTAGAAGGGACCAGCTCCTACGAGCAGTACTTC.

The chain links TRBV19 to TRBJ1-1, with D possibly matching TRBD1 (6 bases). The V and J ends lost 2 bases and 1 base respectively, with 14 bases between them. CDR1 and CDR2 from the germline V gene are LNHDA and SQIVND (reference sequence). The CDR3 is 16 amino acids. This chain's CDR3 is CASSIRGAVSNTEAFF. The CDR3 DNA is TGTGCCAGTAGTATAAGGGGGGCAGTTTCGAACACTGAAGCTTTCTTT.

The gene calls are TRBV11-1 and TRBJ2-2, with a possible D match to TRBD2 (5 bases). The ends were cut back, 2 bases at V and 6 bases at J, with 10 bases in the middle. CDR3 length: 14 amino acids. The germline CDR1 and CDR2 sequences are SGHAT and FQDESV (reference sequence). The CDR3 DNA follows: TGTGCCAGCAGCTTAAGCGGCTTTTCCGGGGAGCTGTTTTTT. Translated, it gives CASSLSGFSGELFF.

This chain links TRBV28 with TRBJ2-3; TRBD2 agrees at 7 bases. V was clipped by 6 bases and J by 5 bases; unmatched bases: 14. This CDR3 has 16 amino acids. CDR1 and CDR2 (germline): MDHEN, SYDVKM. CDR3 loop: CASSSRRSGWVDTQYF. DNA of the CDR3: TGTGCCAGCAGCTCGCGACGTAGCGGGTGGGTAGATACGCAGTATTTT. Drawing the rest from reference TRBV28 and TRBJ2-3, the complete variable domain is DVKVTQSSRYLVKRTGEKVFLECVQDMDHENMFWYRQDPGLGLRLIYFSYDVKMKEKGDIPEGYSVSREKKERFSLILESASTNQTSMYLCASSSRRSGWVDTQYFGPGTRLTVL.

In this sample, this clone turned up a few times. The genes are TRBV28 and TRBJ2-7; possibly TRBD2 for D (6 bases). V gave up 8 bases and J gave up 0 bases, with 8 bases separating them. CDR1 is MDHEN, CDR2 SYDVKM, per germline. The CDR3 runs to 12 residues. The CDR3 region is CASGRTSYEQYF. The DNA for the CDR3 is TGTGCCAGCGGGAGGACCTCCTACGAGCAGTACTTC.

The chain combines TRBV11-2 with TRBJ1-1; D gene uncertain. V was clipped by 5 bases and J by 1 base, with 11 bases between them. The CDR3 runs to 14 residues. Germline values: CDR1 SGHAT, CDR2 FQNNGV. The CDR3 loop reads CASSPRTGNTEAFF. CDR3 nucleotide sequence: TGTGCCAGCAGCCCTCGGACGGGGAACACTGAAGCTTTCTTT.

The chain uses TRBV18 and TRBJ2-2; D may be TRBD1 (6 bases). The V and J ends lost 2 bases and 5 bases respectively, with 15 bases between them. Germline values: CDR1 KGHSH, CDR2 LQKENI. The CDR3 totals 16 residues. The CDR3 is CASSPSDRQRTGELFF. DNA of the CDR3: TGTGCCAGCTCACCAAGCGACAGGCAGAGGACCGGGGAGCTGTTTTTT.

The chain has TRBV7-2 and TRBJ1-1; a possible D gene is TRBD1 (6 bases). Trimming pared 3 bases from V and 1 base from J, leaving 9 bases between. The CDR3 consists of 14 residues. Looked up from germline, CDR1 is SGHTA and CDR2 is FQGNSA. The CDR3 is CASSFGGGNTEAFF. The DNA for the CDR3 is TGTGCCAGCAGCTTCGGAGGGGGGAACACTGAAGCTTTCTTT.

This clone has only one observation. This chain joins TRBV7-2 and TRBJ2-4; D ambiguous. CDR3 length equals 12 residues. The germline CDR1 and CDR2 sequences are SGHTA and FQGNSA. The V and J ends lost 5 bases and 8 bases respectively, with 10 bases between them. The CDR3 DNA reads as TGTGCCAGCAGCCGATTCCTTGACATTCAGTACTTC. Protein: CASSRFLDIQYF.

This rearrangement joins TRBV5-4 to TRBJ2-5; D gene uncertain. CDR1 SGHNT and CDR2 YYREEE come from the germline V gene (reference sequence). The germline V and J ends were trimmed by 0 bases and 2 bases, with 8 bases remaining between them. There are 14 residues in the CDR3. CDR3 sequence: CASSLGLKQETQYF. In nucleotides, the CDR3 is TGTGCCAGCAGCTTGGGGCTTAAACAAGAGACCCAGTACTTC.